These 10 T cell receptor beta chains came from one sample sequenced in a study of vaccination and CD4 T cells after COVID-19. Oncomine TCR Beta short-read sequencing was applied to DNA from cultured CD4+ T cells. Using its own MiXCR run on the PCR reads, TCRdb lists one record per CDR3 protein. Seen here are roughly 12,000 distinct CDR3 sequences, around 50% observed once, and the top ten hold around a fifth. Treatment meaning: roughly nine-day PBMC culture with coronavirus spike peptide pools or control peptides (ViraFEST assay). The antigens of these receptors remain unknown. The material sequenced was CD4+ T cells from blood, cultured in vitro. Every receptor here comes from a human donor who had recovered from COVID-19.

The rearrangement links TRBV6-2 or TRBV6-3 to TRBJ1-2; D not resolved. The CDR3 loop spans 17 amino acids. V lost 7 bases and J 6 bases, leaving 27 bases between the germline ends. Germline lookup yields CDR1 MNHEY and CDR2 SVGEGT. The CDR3 DNA sequence: TGTGCCAGCATTAGGAGGCCCTTATACGCATCCACGGATGGCTACACCTTC. It yields the protein CASIRRPLYASTDGYTF.

The rearrangement joins TRBV18 to TRBJ1-5; no clear D gene. The CDR3 is made up of 13 amino acids. Germline loops: CDR1 KGHSH, CDR2 LQKENI. V lost 1 base and J 7 bases, leaving 8 bases between the germline ends. CDR3 in DNA: TGTGCCAGCTCACCACAGGAGAGGCAGCCCCAGCATTTT. Its protein product is CASSPQERQPQHF. Based on the CDR3 plus reference TRBV18 and TRBJ1-5, the full variable domain is NAGVMQNPRHLVRRRGQEARLRCSPMKGHSHVYWYRQLPEEGLKFMVYLQKENIIDESGMPKERFSAEFPKEGPSILRIQQVVRGDSAAYFCASSPQERQPQHFGDGTRLSIL.

The V gene is TRBV19, the J gene TRBJ1-6; a weak D match, TRBD1 (5 bases). CDR3 size: 18 residues. The V end lost 7 bases, the J end lost 0 bases, and 19 bases lay between the germline ends. Germline lookup yields CDR1 LNHDA and CDR2 SQIVND (reference sequence). The DNA for the CDR3 is TGTGCCAGTAAAGTTCGGTTCGACAGCCGCTCCTATAATTCACCCCTCCACTTT. Residues: CASKVRFDSRSYNSPLHF.

Only one count was recorded for this clonotype. This chain links TRBV6-1 with TRBJ1-1; D call uncertain. The V end lost 6 bases, the J end lost 10 bases, and 18 bases lay between the germline ends. Germline V gives CDR1 MNHNS, CDR2 SASEGT. The CDR3 has 13 residues. The CDR3 here is CASRRHPLFGAFF. Written as DNA, the CDR3 is TGTGCCAGCAGAAGACATCCCCTTTTTGGAGCTTTCTTT.

The V and J genes are TRBV18 and TRBJ2-5; 10 bases agree with TRBD1. CDR1 is KGHSH, CDR2 LQKENI, per germline. This CDR3 is built from 14 residues. V was clipped by 3 bases and J by 5 bases; unmatched bases: 3. The CDR3 loop is CASSPGTGEETQYF. In DNA form, the CDR3 reads TGTGCCAGCTCACCCGGGACAGGGGAGGAGACCCAGTACTTC.

The chain carries TRBV4-1 and TRBJ1-5; 9 bases align to TRBD1. The V gene end was trimmed by 0 bases and the J gene end by 2 bases; junction bases not matched to a gene: 5. This CDR3 region has 17 residues. The germline V gene has CDR1 MGHRA and CDR2 YSYEKL. As DNA, the CDR3 is TGCGCCAGCAGCCAAGAGGTTAGACAGGGGGGCAATCAGCCCCAGCATTTT. Residues: CASSQEVRQGGNQPQHF.

To note about this clonotype: Just one base apart from a much larger clone, this may be a read error. J is TRBJ1-2 and V is TRBV27; D is uncertain. Germline values: CDR1 MNHEY, CDR2 SMNVEV (reference sequence). CDR3 length: 13 residues. The CDR3 DNA reads TGTGCCAGCAGTTTAGTAAGAGGCTATGGCTACGCCTTC. Its translation is CASSLVRGYGYAF.

The chain couples TRBV2 to TRBJ2-7, with 8 positions matching TRBD1. CDR3 length: 17 amino acids. Germline V lookup: CDR1 SNHLY, CDR2 FYNNEI. J lost 2 bases, V lost 0 bases, and 9 bases had no gene match. The CDR3 region is CASSEALWAGGTYEQYF. The CDR3 DNA reads as TGTGCCAGCAGTGAAGCGCTTTGGGCAGGGGGCACCTACGAGCAGTACTTC.

As to this clonotype: The germline gene is not matched at one end of the junction; a read error may be the cause. The DNA for the CDR3 is TGTGCCAGCAGCTTTCCGGGTCCCGCAGGGGGATACGGGGAGCTGATTTTT. This encodes CASSFPGPAGGYGELIF. The chain uses TRBV5-6 and TRBJ2-2, with TRBD1 matching 7 bases. The CDR3 is 17 residues long. Germline CDR1 reads SGHDT; CDR2 reads YYEEEE.

This clonotype was found a few times. The chain carries TRBV20-1 and TRBJ2-2; D is tentatively TRBD1 or TRBD2 (5 bases each). The V and J ends lost 6 bases and 6 bases respectively, with 20 bases between them. The CDR3 is 15 residues long. Germline V gene data show CDR1 as DFQATT and CDR2 as SNEGSKA (reference sequence). CDR3 bases: TGCAGTGCGCGATGGACGGGGCACCGGTCCGGGGAGCTGTTTTTT. Amino acids: CSARWTGHRSGELFF.